One sample yielded the 9 T cell receptor beta chains listed below, sequenced in a study of blood T cell repertoires in COVID-19. Measured with immunoSEQ multiplex PCR; TCRdb has only the in-frame clones, and not every one. The sample carries fewer than 350,000 clones, 80% to 90% recorded once. The sequencing input was peripheral blood. The origin of the receptors is a woman between 45 and 60 years old who had recovered from COVID-19.

This clone occurred once. The chain couples TRBV11-1 to TRBJ2-3; the match to TRBD2 covers 11 bases. The CDR3 has 15 residues. Trimming took 5 bases from V and 1 from J; bases not matched to a gene: 2. The germline V gene has CDR1 SGHAT and CDR2 FQDESV (reference sequence). CDR3 bases: TGTGCCAGCAGCCAGGGACTAGCGGGCACAGATACGCAGTATTTT. Encoded protein: CASSQGLAGTDTQYF.

The V and J genes are TRBV5-3 and TRBJ2-6; TRBD1 matches at 9 bases. TRBV5-3 carries the ORF label, with uncertain function. The CDR3 extends over 20 amino acids. V dropped 3 bases and J dropped 0; count of bases not matched to a gene: 13. This CDR3 is CARSSPDRGHPSSGANVLTF. Written as DNA, the CDR3 is TGTGCCAGAAGCTCCCCGGACAGGGGTCACCCTAGCTCTGGGGCCAACGTCCTGACTTTC.

The rearrangement joins TRBV15 to TRBJ1-1, with a weak D call TRBD1 (6 bases). The CDR3 extends over 15 amino acids. Germline V lookup: CDR1 LNHNV, CDR2 YYDKDF (reference sequence). Trimming removed 0 bases at V and 11 bases at J, with 19 bases between. The CDR3 DNA reads TGTGCCACCAGCAGAGATGGTAACAGGGCGCGGTGGGCTTTCTTT. It encodes CATSRDGNRARWAFF.

The chain has TRBV7-2 and TRBJ2-5; D may be TRBD2 (5 bases). This CDR3 contains 15 residues. Germline V gene lookup returns CDR1 SGHTA and CDR2 FQGNSA. The V and J ends lost 1 base and 4 bases respectively, with 13 bases between them. In DNA form, the CDR3 reads TGTGCCAGCAGCTTAGTAGCGACTTCAGCAGAGACCCAGTACTTC. Translation gives CASSLVATSAETQYF.

The rearrangement uses TRBV7-8 and TRBJ2-7, with 8 bases that match TRBD2. This CDR3 region has 18 residues. Germline V CDR1 and CDR2: SGHVS, FQNEAQ. Unmatched junction bases numbered 19, after V lost 4 bases and J lost 5 bases. The DNA of the CDR3 is TGTGCCAGCAGCTCCCAGCCCCCCGCCGGGACTAGAATTAACGAGCAGTACTTC. Its protein product is CASSSQPPAGTRINEQYF.

The V call is TRBV6-5, the J call TRBJ2-2; 7 bases agree with TRBD2. The CDR3 runs 15 residues. Losses at the gene ends were 6 bases for V and 7 bases for J; bases not matched to a gene: 11. CDR1 is MNHEY and CDR2 is SVGAGI in the germline V gene. The DNA for the CDR3 is TGTGCCAGCAGGACGGGCGGGAGTGAGGGCGGGGAGCTGTTTTTT. Amino acids: CASRTGGSEGGELFF.

This chain connects TRBV28 to TRBJ1-2, with a weak D call TRBD1 (6 bases). The CDR3 has 12 amino acids. Looked up from germline, CDR1 is MDHEN and CDR2 is SYDVKM. Trimming left V 5 bases short and J 9 bases short, with 13 bases between. The CDR3 is CASSRDTSSYTF. CDR3 in DNA: TGTGCCAGCAGTCGGGACACTTCCAGCTACACCTTC.

V is TRBV28 and J is TRBJ2-1, with D uncertain. V lost 6 bases, J lost 12 bases, and 12 bases lay in between. The germline CDR1 and CDR2 sequences are MDHEN and SYDVKM. The CDR3 spans 11 residues. In nucleotides, the CDR3 is TGTGCCAGCAGACGAATGGGCTGGCAGTTCTTC. It translates to CASRRMGWQFF.

The gene calls are TRBV14 and TRBJ2-5; unclear D gene. Deletions cut 1 base from V and 7 bases from J, with 22 bases between. The CDR3 spans 17 residues. From germline, CDR1 is SGHDN and CDR2 FVKESK. CDR3 sequence reads: CASSQGQTKASAGTQYF. The CDR3 DNA reads TGTGCCAGCAGCCAAGGACAAACAAAGGCATCCGCAGGGACCCAGTACTTC. Using reference TRBV14 and TRBJ2-5 for the parts outside the CDR3, the full variable domain is EAGVTQFPSHSVIEKGQTVTLRCDPISGHDNLYWYRRVMGKEIKFLLHFVKESKQDESGMPNNRFLAERTGGTYSTLKVQPAELEDSGVYFCASSQGQTKASAGTQYFGPGTRLLVL.